This T cell receptor beta chain stems from a study of blood T cell repertoires in COVID-19. Overall study: The United States, Italy and Spain supplied acute and convalescent COVID-19 samples. Sources were T cells, B-cell-depleted T cells, or PBMCs; the material itself was cDNA or gDNA.

Authors' analysis steps: Counts of nucleated cells, estimated from reference gene primer amplification, were obtained. Clones were sequenced by immunoSEQ multiplex PCR, and TCRdb holds only the in-frame ones, with some missing. The V and J calls and clone size come from that table; D and trimming were worked out from the DNA. The sample comprises 25,000 to 35,000 clones, roughly nine tenths of which are singletons, and approximately 8% rests with the top ten. The germline V gene has CDR1 MNHEY and CDR2 SVGAGI. The CDR3 has 15 amino acids. V gave up 2 bases and J gave up 5 bases; unmatched junction bases: 2.

Sequenced sample: peripheral blood. The rearrangement uses TRBV6-5 and TRBJ2-1, with 11 nucleotides matching TRBD1. The source is a man between 65 and 85 years old with active or convalescent COVID-19. CDR3: CASSYRTGGHNEQFF. CDR3 sequence (DNA): TGTGCCAGCAGTTACCGGACAGGGGGCCACAATGAGCAGTTCTTC.